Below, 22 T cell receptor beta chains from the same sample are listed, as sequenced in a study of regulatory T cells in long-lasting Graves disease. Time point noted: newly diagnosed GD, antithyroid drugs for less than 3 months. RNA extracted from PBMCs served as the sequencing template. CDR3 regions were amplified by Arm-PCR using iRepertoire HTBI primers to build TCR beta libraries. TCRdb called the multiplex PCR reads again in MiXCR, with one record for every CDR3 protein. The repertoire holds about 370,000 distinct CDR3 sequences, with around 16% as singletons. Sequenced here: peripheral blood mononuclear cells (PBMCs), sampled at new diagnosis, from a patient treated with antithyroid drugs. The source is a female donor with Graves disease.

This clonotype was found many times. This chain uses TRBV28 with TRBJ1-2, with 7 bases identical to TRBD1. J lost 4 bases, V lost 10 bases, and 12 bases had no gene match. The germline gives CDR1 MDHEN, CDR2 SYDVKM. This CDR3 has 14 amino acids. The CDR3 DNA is TGTGCCACCCAGGGACAGCGGAAGGGCTATGGCTACACCTTC. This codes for CATQGQRKGYGYTF.

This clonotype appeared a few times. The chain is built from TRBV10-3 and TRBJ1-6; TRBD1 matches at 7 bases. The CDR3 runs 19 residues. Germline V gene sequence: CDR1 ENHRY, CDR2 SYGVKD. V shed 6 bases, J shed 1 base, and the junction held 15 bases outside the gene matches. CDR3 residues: CAISERSGIRGSYNSPLHF. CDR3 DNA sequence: TGTGCCATCAGCGAAAGATCCGGGATCAGGGGGTCCTATAATTCACCCCTCCACTTT.

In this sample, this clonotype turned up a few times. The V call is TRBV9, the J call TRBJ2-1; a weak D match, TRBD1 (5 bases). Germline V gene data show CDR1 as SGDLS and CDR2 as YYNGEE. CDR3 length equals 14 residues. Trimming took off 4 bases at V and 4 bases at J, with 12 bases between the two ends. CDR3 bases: TGTGCCAGCAGCCCCCAGGGCAAATACAATGAGCAGTTCTTC. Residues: CASSPQGKYNEQFF.

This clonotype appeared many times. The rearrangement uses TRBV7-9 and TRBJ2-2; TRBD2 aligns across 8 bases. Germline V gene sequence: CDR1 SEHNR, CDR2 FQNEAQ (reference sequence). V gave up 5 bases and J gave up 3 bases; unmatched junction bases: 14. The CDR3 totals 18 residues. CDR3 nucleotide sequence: TGTGCCAGCAGCAATCCTGACTGGGGAGCGGGAGACACCGGGGAGCTGTTTTTT. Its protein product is CASSNPDWGAGDTGELFF.

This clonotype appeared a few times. The chain's CDR3 is CASSSPSSGGAQYF. CDR3 coding DNA: TGTGCCAGCAGCTCGCCCTCTAGCGGGGGGGCCCAGTACTTC. The chain joins TRBV7-9 to TRBJ2-5; 12 positions match TRBD2. CDR3 length: 14 amino acids. V was pared by 4 bases and J by 9 bases, with 6 bases of the junction left unmatched. Germline V gene lookup returns CDR1 SEHNR and CDR2 FQNEAQ (reference sequence).

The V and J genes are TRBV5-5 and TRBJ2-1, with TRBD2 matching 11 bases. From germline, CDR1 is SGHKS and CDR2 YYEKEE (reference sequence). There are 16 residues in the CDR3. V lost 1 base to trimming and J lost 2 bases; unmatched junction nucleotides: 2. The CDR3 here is CASSLLAGGTYNEQFF. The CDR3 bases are TGTGCCAGCAGCTTGCTAGCGGGGGGTACCTACAATGAGCAGTTCTTC.

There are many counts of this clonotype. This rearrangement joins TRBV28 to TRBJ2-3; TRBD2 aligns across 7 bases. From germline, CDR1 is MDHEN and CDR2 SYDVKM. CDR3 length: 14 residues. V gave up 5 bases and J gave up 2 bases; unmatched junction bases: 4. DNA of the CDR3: TGTGCCAGCAGTGAGCGGGGTACCACAGATACGCAGTATTTT. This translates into CASSERGTTDTQYF. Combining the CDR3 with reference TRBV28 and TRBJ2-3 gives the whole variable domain DVKVTQSSRYLVKRTGEKVFLECVQDMDHENMFWYRQDPGLGLRLIYFSYDVKMKEKGDIPEGYSVSREKKERFSLILESASTNQTSMYLCASSERGTTDTQYFGPGTRLTVL.

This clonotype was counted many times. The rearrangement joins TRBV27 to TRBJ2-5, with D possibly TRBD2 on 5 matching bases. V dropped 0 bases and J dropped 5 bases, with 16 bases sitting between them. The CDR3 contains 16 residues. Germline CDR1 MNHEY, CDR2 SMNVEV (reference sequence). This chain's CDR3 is CASSLSFGPPGETQYF. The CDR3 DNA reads TGTGCCAGCAGTTTATCGTTTGGCCCGCCGGGGGAGACCCAGTACTTC.

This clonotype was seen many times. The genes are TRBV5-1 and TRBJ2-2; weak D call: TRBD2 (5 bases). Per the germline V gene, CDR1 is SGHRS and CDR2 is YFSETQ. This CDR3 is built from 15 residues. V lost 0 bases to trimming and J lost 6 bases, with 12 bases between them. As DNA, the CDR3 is TGCGCCAGCAGCTTGGCGGCTACCGGGGCCGGGGAGCTGTTTTTT. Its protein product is CASSLAATGAGELFF. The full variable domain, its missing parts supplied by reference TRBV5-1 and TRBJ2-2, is KAGVTQTPRYLIKTRGQQVTLSCSPISGHRSVSWYQQTPGQGLQFLFEYFSETQRNKGNFPGRFSGRQFSNSRSEMNVSTLELGDSALYLCASSLAATGAGELFFGEGSRLTVL.

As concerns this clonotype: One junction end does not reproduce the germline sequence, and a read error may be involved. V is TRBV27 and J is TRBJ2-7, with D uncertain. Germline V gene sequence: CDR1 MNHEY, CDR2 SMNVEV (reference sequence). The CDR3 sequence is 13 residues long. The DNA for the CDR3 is TGTGCCAGCAGCCTAGTTGTATCCTCCGAGCAGTACTTC. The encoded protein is CASSLVVSSEQYF.

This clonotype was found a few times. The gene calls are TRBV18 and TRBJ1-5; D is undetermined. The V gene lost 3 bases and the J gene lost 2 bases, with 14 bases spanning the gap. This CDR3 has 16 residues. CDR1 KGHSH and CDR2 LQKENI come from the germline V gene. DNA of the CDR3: TGTGCCAGCTCACCCACGGGAATCGGTGGCAATCAGCCCCAGCATTTT. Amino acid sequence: CASSPTGIGGNQPQHF.

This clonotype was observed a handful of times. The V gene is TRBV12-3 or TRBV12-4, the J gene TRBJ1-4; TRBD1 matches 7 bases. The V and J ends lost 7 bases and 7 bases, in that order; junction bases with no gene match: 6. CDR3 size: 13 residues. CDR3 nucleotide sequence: TGTGCCAGCATCCGAAACAGGGGTGAAAAACTGTTTTTT. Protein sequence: CASIRNRGEKLFF.

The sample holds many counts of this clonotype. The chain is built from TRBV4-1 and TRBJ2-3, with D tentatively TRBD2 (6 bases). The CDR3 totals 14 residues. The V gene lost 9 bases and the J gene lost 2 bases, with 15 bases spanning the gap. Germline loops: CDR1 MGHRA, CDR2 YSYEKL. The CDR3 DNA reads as TGCGCCAGTTGCCCGGAGGGGACCACAGATACGCAGTATTTT. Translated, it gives CASCPEGTTDTQYF.

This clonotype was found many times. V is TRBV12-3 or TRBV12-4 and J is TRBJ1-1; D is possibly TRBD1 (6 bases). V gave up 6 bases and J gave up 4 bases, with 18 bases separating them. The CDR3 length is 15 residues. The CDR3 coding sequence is TGTGCCAGCAGGGACCTAGGGGGTAGGAGCACTGAAGCTTTCTTT. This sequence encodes CASRDLGGRSTEAFF.

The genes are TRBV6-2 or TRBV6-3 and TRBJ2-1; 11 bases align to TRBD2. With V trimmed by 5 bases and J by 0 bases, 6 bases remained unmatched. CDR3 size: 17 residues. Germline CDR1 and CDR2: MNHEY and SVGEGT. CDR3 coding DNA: TGTGCCAGCAGTGGGCTGGGACTAGCGGACTCCTACAATGAGCAGTTCTTC. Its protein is CASSGLGLADSYNEQFF.

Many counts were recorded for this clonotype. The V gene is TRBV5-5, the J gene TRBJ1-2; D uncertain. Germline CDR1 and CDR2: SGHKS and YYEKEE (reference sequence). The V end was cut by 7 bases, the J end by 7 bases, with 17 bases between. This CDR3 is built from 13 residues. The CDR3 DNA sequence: TGTGCCAGCGCAAGAGGTTATGGTTGTGGCTACACCTTC. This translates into CASARGYGCGYTF. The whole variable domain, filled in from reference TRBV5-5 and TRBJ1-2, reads DAGVTQSPTHLIKTRGQQVTLRCSPISGHKSVSWYQQVLGQGPQFIFQYYEKEERGRGNFPDRFSARQFPNYSSELNVNALLLGDSALYLCASARGYGCGYTFGSGTRLTVV.

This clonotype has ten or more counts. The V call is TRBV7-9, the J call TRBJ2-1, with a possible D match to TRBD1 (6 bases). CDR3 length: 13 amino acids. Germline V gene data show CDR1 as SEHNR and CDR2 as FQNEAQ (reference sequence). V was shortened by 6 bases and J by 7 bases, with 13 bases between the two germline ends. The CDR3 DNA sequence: TGTGCCAGCAGACTTACAGGGCAGAATGAGCAGTTCTTC. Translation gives CASRLTGQNEQFF. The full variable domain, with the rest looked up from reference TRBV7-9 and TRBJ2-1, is DTGVSQNPRHKITKRGQNVTFRCDPISEHNRLYWYRQTLGQGPEFLTYFQNEAQLEKSRLLSDRFSAERPKGSFSTLEIQRTEQGDSAMYLCASRLTGQNEQFFGPGTRLTVL.

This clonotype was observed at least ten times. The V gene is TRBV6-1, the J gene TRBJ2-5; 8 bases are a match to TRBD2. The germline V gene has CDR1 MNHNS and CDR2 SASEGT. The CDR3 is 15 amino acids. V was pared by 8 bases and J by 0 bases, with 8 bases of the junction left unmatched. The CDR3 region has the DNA TGTGCCAGCGGTGCGGCTAGCGGGTACCAAGAGACCCAGTACTTC. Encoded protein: CASGAASGYQETQYF.

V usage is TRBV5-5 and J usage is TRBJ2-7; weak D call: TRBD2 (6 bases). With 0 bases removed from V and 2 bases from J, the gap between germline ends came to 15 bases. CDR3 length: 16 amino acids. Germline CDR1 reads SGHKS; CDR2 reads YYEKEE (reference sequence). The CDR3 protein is CASSLDAGLFTYEQYF. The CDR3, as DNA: TGTGCCAGCAGCTTGGATGCGGGGCTCTTCACCTACGAGCAGTACTTC.

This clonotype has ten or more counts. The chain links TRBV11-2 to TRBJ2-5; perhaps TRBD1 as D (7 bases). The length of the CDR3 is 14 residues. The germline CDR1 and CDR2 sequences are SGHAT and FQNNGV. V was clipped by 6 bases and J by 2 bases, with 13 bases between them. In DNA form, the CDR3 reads TGTGCCAGCAGTGGAGGGGGCCATCAAGAGACCCAGTACTTC. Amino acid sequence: CASSGGGHQETQYF.

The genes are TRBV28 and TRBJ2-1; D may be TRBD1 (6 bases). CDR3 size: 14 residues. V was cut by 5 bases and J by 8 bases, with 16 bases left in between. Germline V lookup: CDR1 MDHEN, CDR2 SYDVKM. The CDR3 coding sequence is TGTGCCAGCAGTCCTCCACAGGGTCGGGATGAGCAGTTCTTC. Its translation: CASSPPQGRDEQFF.

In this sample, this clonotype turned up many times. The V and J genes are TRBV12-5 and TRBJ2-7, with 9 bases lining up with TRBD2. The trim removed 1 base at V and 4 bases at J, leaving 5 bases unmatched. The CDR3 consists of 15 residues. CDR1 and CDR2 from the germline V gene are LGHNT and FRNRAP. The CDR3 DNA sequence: TGTGCTAGTGGTTTGGAGCCGGGACTAGCTTACGAGCAGTACTTC. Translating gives CASGLEPGLAYEQYF.